The rows below give T cell receptor beta chains drawn from one sample of a study of cytomegalovirus exposure and HLA in healthy donors. Some clones are missing from TCRdb's copy, which holds only in-frame ones; the method was immunoSEQ multiplex PCR. The sample has 110,000 to 150,000 clones, 70% to 85% seen once. The specimen sequenced was PBMCs. Receptors were obtained from a woman aged 40 to 55 in good health and CMV-seronegative. CDR3s include the opening cysteine and the closing phenylalanine or tryptophan. Fields, in order: V gene, J gene, CDR3 protein.

>TRBV6-5|TRBJ1-2
CASSYYGSNYGYTF
>TRBV25-1|TRBJ2-5
CASSRGGSQETQYF
>TRBV5-6|TRBJ2-2
CASSSDREAGELFF
>TRBV27|TRBJ2-7
CASSLSGGYEQYF
>TRBV5-4|-
CASSFPPGHEQYF
>TRBV27|-
CASSLSAGPPYEQYF
>TRBV28|TRBJ2-7
CASSTRLELNEQYF
>TRBV6-6|TRBJ1-2
CASRTGGVNYGYTF
>TRBV7-9|TRBJ2-6
CASSYRRAGANVLTF
>TRBV28|TRBJ2-1
CASRRESGEQFF
>TRBV2|TRBJ2-4
CASSGGAGNIQYF
>TRBV7-9|TRBJ1-2
CASSLDGELGYTF
>TRBV28|TRBJ2-3
CASSSLGLMDTQYF
>TRBV7-9|TRBJ1-1
CASSYTGTGNTEAFF
>TRBV5-1|TRBJ2-5
CASSLIASQETQYF
>TRBV7-3|TRBJ2-3
CASSWDSHTDTQYF
>TRBV7-8|TRBJ2-7
CAGSGGLTYEQYF
>TRBV11-2|TRBJ1-6
CASSPGGAYNSPLHF
>TRBV10-3|TRBJ2-3
CAIIAADVSTDTQYF
>TRBV4-1|TRBJ2-3
CASSQGSLAGVEDTQYF
>TRBV28|TRBJ2-7
CASRPGTSYEQYF
>TRBV5-4|TRBJ2-3
CASSLDRGLGDTQYF
>TRBV7-2|TRBJ2-3
CASSSRDSTDTQYF
>TRBV4-2|TRBJ2-3
CASSQLSTDTQYF
>TRBV19|TRBJ2-2
CATRQGLNTGELFF
>TRBV9|TRBJ2-1
CASSPWTAYNEQFF
>TRBV28|TRBJ1-4
CASSFRGFPNEKLFF
>TRBV7-3|TRBJ2-3
CASSLLAGGTDTQYF
>TRBV2|TRBJ2-3
CASSDQSTDTQYF
>TRBV19|TRBJ1-1
CASSVATDNTEAFF
>TRBV27|TRBJ2-7
CASSLAGDYEQYF
>TRBV7-2|TRBJ2-5
CASSLEGGQYF
>TRBV6-6|TRBJ2-5
CASSYAGTEETQYF
>TRBV28|TRBJ2-1
CASSLLGRGEQFF
>TRBV10-2|TRBJ2-7
CASSLDFYEQYF
>TRBV7-6|TRBJ1-1
CASSLATMDTEAFF
>TRBV4-1|TRBJ2-3
CASSRPGQGVDTQYF
>TRBV28|TRBJ2-7
CASSLGQRGDEQYF
>TRBV5-1|TRBJ1-1
CASSLYRMNTEAFF
>TRBV7-9|TRBJ2-4
CAIQIENSQYF
>TRBV6-9|TRBJ2-1
CASREISYNEQFF
>TRBV5-1|TRBJ2-7
CASSSGTGDYEQYF
>TRBV6-4|TRBJ1-2
CARTFENRENGYTF
>TRBV13|TRBJ2-3
CASSPAGEVSTDTQYF
>TRBV29-1|TRBJ1-1
CSVEKGTGRAEAFF